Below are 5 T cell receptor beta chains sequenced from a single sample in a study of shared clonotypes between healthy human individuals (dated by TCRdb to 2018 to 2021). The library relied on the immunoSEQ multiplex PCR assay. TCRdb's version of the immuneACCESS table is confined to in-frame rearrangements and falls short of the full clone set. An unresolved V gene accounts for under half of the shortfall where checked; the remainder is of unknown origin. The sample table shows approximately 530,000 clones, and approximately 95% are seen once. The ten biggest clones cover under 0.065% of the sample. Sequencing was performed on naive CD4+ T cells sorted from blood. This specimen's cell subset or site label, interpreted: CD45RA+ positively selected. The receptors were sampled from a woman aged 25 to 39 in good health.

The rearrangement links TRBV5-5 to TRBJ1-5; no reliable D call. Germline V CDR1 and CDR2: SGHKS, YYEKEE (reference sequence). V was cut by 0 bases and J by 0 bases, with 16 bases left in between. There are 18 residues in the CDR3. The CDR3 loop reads CASSLAARYSDSNQPQHF. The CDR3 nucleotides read TGTGCCAGCAGCTTGGCGGCCAGATACAGTGATAGCAATCAGCCCCAGCATTTT.

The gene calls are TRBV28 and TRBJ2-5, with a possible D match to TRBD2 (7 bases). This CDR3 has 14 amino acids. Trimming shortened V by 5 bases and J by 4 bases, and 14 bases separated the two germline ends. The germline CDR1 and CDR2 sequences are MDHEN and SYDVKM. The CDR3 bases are TGTGCCAGCAGTCTAGGGGGGGTAGGAGAGACCCAGTACTTC. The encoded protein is CASSLGGVGETQYF.

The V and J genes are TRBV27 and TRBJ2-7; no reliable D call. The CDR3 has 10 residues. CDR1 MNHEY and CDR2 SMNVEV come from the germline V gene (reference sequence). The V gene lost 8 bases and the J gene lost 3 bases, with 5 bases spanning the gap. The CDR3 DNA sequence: TGTGCCAGCGGGAACTACGAGCAGTACTTC. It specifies CASGNYEQYF.

The CDR3 nucleotides read TGTGCCAGCAGCTTATACACGGAGCTAGCGGGAGTATCTGACGAGCAGTACTTC. Protein sequence: CASSLYTELAGVSDEQYF. The V gene is TRBV5-5, the J gene TRBJ2-7, with 10 bases aligning to TRBD2. After removal of 2 bases from V and 5 bases from J, the junction contained 16 bases not matched to a gene. This CDR3 comprises 18 residues. Looked up from germline, CDR1 is SGHKS and CDR2 is YYEKEE (reference sequence).

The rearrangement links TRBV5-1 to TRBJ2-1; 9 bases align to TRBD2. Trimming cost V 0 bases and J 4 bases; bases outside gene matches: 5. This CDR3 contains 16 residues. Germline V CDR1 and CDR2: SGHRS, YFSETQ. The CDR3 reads CASSLEASGTYNEQFF. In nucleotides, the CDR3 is TGCGCCAGCAGCTTGGAGGCTAGCGGGACTTACAATGAGCAGTTCTTC.